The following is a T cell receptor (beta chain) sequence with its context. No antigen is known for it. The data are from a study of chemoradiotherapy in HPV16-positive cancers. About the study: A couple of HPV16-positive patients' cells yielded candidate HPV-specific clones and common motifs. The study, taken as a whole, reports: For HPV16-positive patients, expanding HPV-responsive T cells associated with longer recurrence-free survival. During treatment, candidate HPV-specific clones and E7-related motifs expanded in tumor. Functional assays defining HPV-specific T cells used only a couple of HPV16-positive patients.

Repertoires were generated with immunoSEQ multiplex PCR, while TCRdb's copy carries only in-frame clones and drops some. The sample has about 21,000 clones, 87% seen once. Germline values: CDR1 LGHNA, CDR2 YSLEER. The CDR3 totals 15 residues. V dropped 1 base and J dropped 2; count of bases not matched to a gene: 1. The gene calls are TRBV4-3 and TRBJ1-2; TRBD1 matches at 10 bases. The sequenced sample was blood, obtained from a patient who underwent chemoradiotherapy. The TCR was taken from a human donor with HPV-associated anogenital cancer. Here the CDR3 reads CASSQGQGANYGYTF. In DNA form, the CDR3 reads TGCGCCAGCAGCCAAGGACAGGGGGCCAACTATGGCTACACCTTC.